The sequence of this TCR beta chain was determined in a study of blood T cell repertoires in COVID-19 (dated by TCRdb to about 2020). In the study overall: Samples from collaborators originated in the United States, Italy and Spain and spanned both the acute and convalescent phases of COVID-19. The material from the prospective study consisted of cDNA or gDNA derived from T cells, B-cell-depleted T cells, or PBMCs. The dataset comprised deeply sampled blood TCRbeta repertoires from subjects exposed to, actively infected with, or recovered from COVID-19. A freely available public database, intended as a resource for researchers studying the immune response to SARS-CoV-2, is where the repertoires were released. The samples were drawn from two sources: the first 160 participants of the ongoing ImmuneRACE study, and 1,000 to 1,500 subjects contributed by 6 global collaborators. Nearly every sample came with metadata listing a de-identified subject ID, COVID-19 status, age in years and sex. Where HLA class I and class II types were available, the types were taken from metadata supplied by the sample provider, not from assay-based typing. The study at large found these results: Clinical and demographic metadata were provided uncurated, with the amount varying by source and participant.

As to this clone: Its cognate antigen has yet to be identified. No much larger clone is present one base from it, and per-base qualities are unavailable.

V lost 1 base and J lost 4 bases; the stretch between them is 10 bases long. Per the germline V gene (reference sequence), LGHDT is the CDR1 and YNNKEL is the CDR2. From its cysteine to its phenylalanine, the CDR3 spans 14 amino acids. Only CDR3 DNA is held: 42 bases, read in frame from base 1. The collaborating institutions used their own protocols to collect whole blood in K2EDTA tubes. For TCRbeta analysis, collaborators shipped samples in one of three forms: frozen whole blood, isolated PBMCs, or DNA extracted from either of those sample types. The immunoSEQ Assay, a bias-controlled multiplex PCR, was used to amplify TCRbeta CDR3 regions from genomic DNA. On the study's bioinformatics: The number of nucleated cells in each sample was estimated from the amplification of reference gene primers within the assay. Sequence reads were collapsed and filtered to measure the absolute abundance of every unique TCRbeta CDR3 rearrangement. Productive Simpson clonality was computed per sample as the square root of Simpson's diversity index over productive rearrangements. TCRdb limited this immuneACCESS table to in-frame rearrangements with V and J called. A share of clones is missing; checked studies link under half to unresolved V genes, and the rest is unexplained. That table is the source of V, J and clone size, and D and trimming were worked out from the DNA. Across this sample there are about 210,000 clones, with around 80% seen only once. Under 8.5% of the sample comes from the top ten.

This TCR came from a woman between 65 and 79 years old with acute or convalescent COVID-19. Sequenced sample: peripheral blood. The sequence is built from TRBV3-1 (or the pseudogene TRBV3-2) and TRBJ1-1; the D gene is possibly TRBD1, with 5 bases matching. DNA sequence: TGTGCCAGCAGCCAAGGACAGCAGAGCACTGAAGCTTTCTTT. Its protein is CASSQGQQSTEAFF.